These T cell receptor beta chains were read from a single sample in a study of blood T cell repertoires in COVID-19. Sequencing used immunoSEQ multiplex PCR; TCRdb keeps in-frame clones, though not all of them. The table shows over 150,000 clones, with around 81% occurring only once. Sequenced material: peripheral blood. These TCRs come from a man aged 65 to 79 with active or convalescent COVID-19. CDR3s include the opening cysteine and the closing phenylalanine or tryptophan. Fields, in order: V gene, clone size, J gene, D gene, CDR3 DNA, CDR3 protein. The D gene is left open where the match is weak. Clone size, where shown, is once, few, many, or a class for clones that have expanded.

>TRBV18|-|TRBJ1-4|TRBD1
TGTGCCAGCTCACCGGGACAGGGAGTCGAAAAACTGTTTTTT
CASSPGQGVEKLFF
>TRBV3-1/TRBV3-2|-|TRBJ2-7|-
TGTGCCAGCAGCCAAGGCAGCGATTACGAGCAGTACTTC
CASSQGSDYEQYF
>TRBV18|-|TRBJ2-6|-
TGTGCCAGCTCACCGGTTCCGCGACTCTCTGGGGCCAACGTCCTGACTTTC
CASSPVPRLSGANVLTF
>TRBV6-5|once|TRBJ2-5|TRBD1
TGTGCCAGCAGTAACTACCTCGGGACAGCCGCCGAGACCCAGTACTTC
CASSNYLGTAAETQYF
>TRBV18|-|TRBJ2-3|-
TGTGCCAGCTCACTGGGAGGCACAGATACGCAGTATTTT
CASSLGGTDTQYF
>TRBV5-5|-|TRBJ2-6|-
TGTGCCAGCAGCTTGGGGGACCCAGGGGCCCTCTCTGGGGCCAACGTCCTGACTTTC
CASSLGDPGALSGANVLTF
>TRBV7-2|-|TRBJ2-5|-
TGTGCCAGCAGCTTCGGTGCGGAGACCCAGTACTTC
CASSFGAETQYF
>TRBV6-5|-|TRBJ1-5|-
TGTGCCACCCAGGGCTTATCCTTTAATCAGCCCCAGCATTTT
CATQGLSFNQPQHF
>TRBV7-7|-|TRBJ2-5|TRBD1
TGTGCCAGCAGCTTCGGGACAGGTGGAGAGACCCAGTACTTC
CASSFGTGGETQYF
>TRBV7-2|-|TRBJ2-4|TRBD2
TGTGCCAGCAGCGCCCAACTAGCGGGTGGTCAAAACATTCAGTACTTC
CASSAQLAGGQNIQYF
>TRBV30|-|TRBJ1-5|-
TGTGCCTGGAGTGTAGGGGATTATAGCAATCAGCCCCAGCATTTT
CAWSVGDYSNQPQHF
>TRBV4-3|-|TRBJ1-6|-
TGCGCCAGCAGCCAAGATACGGTCCGGGGACCCCTCCACTTT
CASSQDTVRGPLHF
>TRBV28|-|TRBJ1-2|TRBD1
TGTGCCAGCCATACAGGGGCCCCAGGCGGCTACACCTTC
CASHTGAPGGYTF
>TRBV24-1|-|TRBJ2-1|TRBD2
TGTGCCACCAGTGACCTTCAACTAGCGGGAGGGCCTTCGGAGCAGTTCTTC
CATSDLQLAGGPSEQFF
>TRBV27|-|TRBJ1-5|TRBD1
TGTGCCAGCAGTTTAGGGGACAGAAATCAGCCCCAGCATTTT
CASSLGDRNQPQHF
>TRBV27|-|TRBJ2-3|TRBD2
TGTGCCAGCAGTGAGGGTGGAGCGGGAATCACAGATACGCAGTATTTT
CASSEGGAGITDTQYF
>TRBV18|-|TRBJ2-5|-
TGTGCCAGCTCACCACCAGCAGGGATCCAAGAGACCCAGTACTTC
CASSPPAGIQETQYF
>TRBV5-1|few|TRBJ2-5|TRBD1
TGCGCCAGCAGCAACCCGGGACAGGGGTTGACCCAGTACTTC
CASSNPGQGLTQYF
>TRBV3-1/TRBV3-2|-|TRBJ1-2|TRBD1
TGTGCCAGCAGCCAAGTGGCCAGGGGGCCTTTTGGCTATGGCTACACCTTC
CASSQVARGPFGYGYTF
>TRBV18|-|TRBJ2-1|-
TGTGCCAGCTCACCACTTGGGACAGAGCAGTTCTTC
CASSPLGTEQFF
>TRBV10-3|-|TRBJ2-1|TRBD2
TGTGCCATCAGCCGACTAGCCGAATCCTACAATGAGCAGTTCTTC
CAISRLAESYNEQFF
>TRBV19|-|TRBJ2-7|TRBD2
TGTGCCAGTAGCTTGCGTCTAGCGGGCTCCTACGAGCAGTACTTC
CASSLRLAGSYEQYF
>TRBV7-2|-|TRBJ2-5|-
TGTGCCAGCACGAAGCGGGCCCAGAGCCAAGAGACCCAGTACTTC
CASTKRAQSQETQYF
>TRBV29-1|many|TRBJ1-1|TRBD1
TGCAGCCTCTACAGGGGACCTAACACTGAAGCTTTCTTT
CSLYRGPNTEAFF
>TRBV4-3|few|TRBJ1-6|TRBD1
TGCGCCAGCAGCCAAGATCAACCAGGGGGCTGGTCACCCCTCCACTTT
CASSQDQPGGWSPLHF
>TRBV10-1|few|TRBJ2-6|-
TGCGCCAGCAGTGCTGCTGGGGCCAACGTCCTGACTTTC
CASSAAGANVLTF